This entry is about one T cell receptor (beta chain). Sequencing was performed with immunoSEQ multiplex PCR; in TCRdb, only in-frame clones are kept and a portion is missing. The sample lists under 450,000 clones, about nine tenths occurring once. The CDR3 is made up of 13 amino acids. The V end lost 6 bases, the J end lost 0 bases, and 5 bases lay between the germline ends. This entry belongs to a study of control samples from healthy donors and cancer patients. The rearrangement links TRBV12-3 or TRBV12-4 to TRBJ2-2, with unresolved D. The sample consisted of PBMCs. The origin of this receptor is a middle-aged man with head and neck cancer. CDR3 nucleotide sequence: TGTGCCAGCAGGCCCTCGAACACCGGGGAGCTGTTTTTT. It yields the protein CASRPSNTGELFF.